The entry below describes one TCR beta chain. After extraction with the RNeasy kit, roughly 0.5 to 1 ug of the RNA was reverse transcribed using random hexamers. Multiplex PCR with immunoSEQ amplified the TCR beta CDR3 across 54 Vbeta and 13 Jbeta. TCRdb re-called the immunoSEQ multiplex PCR reads with MiXCR, one entry per CDR3 protein. Of about 300,000 distinct CDR3 sequences in the sample, about nine tenths are singletons; the top ten hold approximately 0.18%. This CDR3 has 13 residues. The germline gives CDR1 SGHAT, CDR2 FQNNGV. The V end was cut by 5 bases, the J end by 1 base, with 7 bases between. The data were obtained in a study of CD8 T cells in Susac syndrome.

The specimen was CD8+ T cells from PBMCs. The chain employs TRBV11-2 and TRBJ2-3; D remains ambiguous. This TCR derives from a human donor with multiple sclerosis. CDR3 region: CASSRIRTDTQYF. In nucleotides, the CDR3 is TGTGCCAGCAGCAGGATCCGCACAGATACGCAGTATTTT.